This is a list of T cell receptor beta chains from one sample in a study of blood T cell repertoires in COVID-19. Here immunoSEQ multiplex PCR was the method, and the copy in TCRdb shows in-frame clones only, minus some. Here the sample spans about 110,000 clones, more than 75% being singletons. Sequences were obtained from peripheral blood. The receptors originated from a woman between 40 and 55 years old with acute or convalescent COVID-19. Both conserved end residues are part of each CDR3. The D gene is left open where the match is weak. Clone size is given for some rows only: seen once, a few or many times, or a class if the clone is expanded.

CDR3nt	CDR3aa	abundance	d_gene	v_gene	j_gene
TGTGCCTGGAGTCCGGGACAGGGACTCTATGGCTACACCTTC	CAWSPGQGLYGYTF	NA	TRBD1	TRBV30	TRBJ1-2
TGTGCCTGGACCTGGGACAGGGCGATCGGCTACACCTTC	CAWTWDRAIGYTF	NA	TRBD1	TRBV30	TRBJ1-2
TGTGCCAGCAAGAGACAGATCAACTATGGCTACACCTTC	CASKRQINYGYTF	NA	NA	TRBV6-5	TRBJ1-2
TGTGCCAGCAGCTGGACAGGGGGAACTGAAGCTTTCTTT	CASSWTGGTEAFF	NA	TRBD1	TRBV5-4	TRBJ1-1
TGTGCCAGCAGCTTAGCTCTAGCGTATTACGAGCAGTACTTC	CASSLALAYYEQYF	NA	NA	TRBV11-2	TRBJ2-7
TGTGCCATCAGTGAGGCGAGGTGGGGACAGGGGAGGAACGAGCAGTACTTC	CAISEARWGQGRNEQYF	NA	TRBD1	TRBV10-3	TRBJ2-7
TGTGCCAGCAAGACAGGGAGCAAGCCCCAGCATTTT	CASKTGSKPQHF	few	TRBD1	TRBV19	TRBJ1-5
TGTGCCAGTAGTATTACGACAGGGCGAATTCACTCCTACGAGCAGTACTTC	CASSITTGRIHSYEQYF	NA	TRBD1	TRBV19	TRBJ2-7
TGTGCCAGCTCACCACGGCAGACTTATAGCAATCAGCCCCAGCATTTT	CASSPRQTYSNQPQHF	NA	NA	TRBV18	TRBJ1-5
TGCGCCAGCAGCCCTTCGACAGGGGGGGAAAATCAGCCCCAGCATTTT	CASSPSTGGENQPQHF	NA	TRBD1	TRBV5-1	TRBJ1-5
TGCGCCAGCAGCATACCTGGACAGAACACTGAAGCTTTCTTT	CASSIPGQNTEAFF	NA	NA	TRBV5-1	TRBJ1-1
TGTGCCAGTAGTATAGGGGGGGGGACTAGGGCCGCAGATACGCAGTATTTT	CASSIGGGTRAADTQYF	NA	TRBD2	TRBV19	TRBJ2-3
TGTGCCAGCAGTGTGACAGGAAACTATGGCTACACCTTC	CASSVTGNYGYTF	few	NA	TRBV2	TRBJ1-2
TGTGCCAGCAGCCCGGGGATCTACGAGCAGTACTTC	CASSPGIYEQYF	NA	NA	TRBV6-5	TRBJ2-7
TGCGCCAGCAGCGGCGCAGGGTGGGGCACTGAAGCTTTCTTT	CASSGAGWGTEAFF	NA	NA	TRBV5-1	TRBJ1-1
TGTGCCAGCAGCCCAACTAGGCTAGCGGGGGGGCCACCCCAAGAGACCCAGTACTTC	CASSPTRLAGGPPQETQYF	NA	TRBD2	TRBV7-9	TRBJ2-5
TGTGCCAGCAGTGAAGCCTGGTTAGGGGTTTCCTACGAGCAGTACTTC	CASSEAWLGVSYEQYF	NA	NA	TRBV6-1	TRBJ2-7
TGTGCCAGCAGCTCCTCTGGTGCCGGGGAGACCCAGTACTTC	CASSSSGAGETQYF	NA	NA	TRBV5-6	TRBJ2-5
TGTGCCTGGAGTGTAAATATGAGGAGTGAGCAGTTCTTC	CAWSVNMRSEQFF	NA	NA	TRBV30	TRBJ2-1
TGTGCCAGGCCGGGATTCGAGACAGATACGCAGTATTTT	CARPGFETDTQYF	NA	NA	TRBV19	TRBJ2-3
TGTGCCAGCAGTTCAGGGGGCTCCCCTCGCGAGCAGTACTTC	CASSSGGSPREQYF	NA	TRBD1	TRBV28	TRBJ2-7
TGTGCCAGCAGTTTAACGGAGACAGATACGCAGTATTTT	CASSLTETDTQYF	once	NA	TRBV12-3/TRBV12-4	TRBJ2-3
TGTGCCAGCAGCTCCGCCGGGACAGTCTATGGCTACACCTTC	CASSSAGTVYGYTF	NA	TRBD1	TRBV7-2	TRBJ1-2
TGTGCCAGCTCGCCCTGGGGCGACAGGCCCACCTCCTACGAGCAGTACTTC	CASSPWGDRPTSYEQYF	NA	NA	TRBV18	TRBJ2-7
TGTGCCAGCAGTCCCCACGACAGTGACGAGCAGTACTTC	CASSPHDSDEQYF	NA	NA	TRBV27	TRBJ2-7
TGTGCCAGCAGTCGCGGGTCACCCAATGAGCAGTTCTTC	CASSRGSPNEQFF	NA	NA	TRBV6-2/TRBV6-3	TRBJ2-1
TGTGCCAGCAGCTTACAGGGCAGTTTCCCGTACTTC	CASSLQGSFPYF	NA	NA	TRBV11-2	TRBJ2-7
TGTGCCAGCAGGCGAACCGGGAGCAATCCCTACGAGCAGTACTTC	CASRRTGSNPYEQYF	NA	NA	TRBV6-1	TRBJ2-7
TGTGCCAGCAGCCAACTTAACTATGGCTACACCTTC	CASSQLNYGYTF	NA	NA	TRBV3-1/TRBV3-2	TRBJ1-2
TGTGCCTGGAGGGAGGGGGCTGGGAACACTGAAGCTTTCTTT	CAWREGAGNTEAFF	NA	TRBD1	TRBV30	TRBJ1-1
TGCGCCAGCAGCTCTGGGACAGGGATTAACCACGAGCAGTACTTC	CASSSGTGINHEQYF	NA	TRBD1	TRBV5-1	TRBJ2-7
TGTGCCAGTAGTAGCTCCCCTCGCGGCGCTGGTTCTGAAGCTTTCTTT	CASSSSPRGAGSEAFF	NA	NA	TRBV19	TRBJ1-1
TGTGCCAGTAGCCGGGCCGGGGGGGCTTCCGGGGAGCTGTTTTTT	CASSRAGGASGELFF	NA	TRBD2	TRBV19	TRBJ2-2
TGTGCCAGCAGGGGACTAGCGGGGGCACAAGAGACCCAGTACTTC	CASRGLAGAQETQYF	NA	TRBD2	TRBV2	TRBJ2-5
TGTGCCACCAGCAGAGGTGGGCTTAACACCGGGGAGCTGTTTTTT	CATSRGGLNTGELFF	NA	NA	TRBV15	TRBJ2-2
TGTGCCAGCAGGGGGGGTATGGTCGGGGAGCTGTTTTTT	CASRGGMVGELFF	NA	NA	TRBV6-5	TRBJ2-2
TGTGCCAGCAGCCCGACCGGACAGGTAGCTAACACTGAAGCTTTCTTT	CASSPTGQVANTEAFF	NA	TRBD1	TRBV3-1/TRBV3-2	TRBJ1-1
TGTGCCAGCAGTTACTCGGCGGCCCCTTTGACTGAAGCTTTCTTT	CASSYSAAPLTEAFF	NA	NA	TRBV6-6	TRBJ1-1
TGCGCCAGCAGTGAGTCTACAGGGACCTGGCAGTACTTC	CASSESTGTWQYF	NA	NA	TRBV10-1	TRBJ2-7
TGTGCCAGCAGCCAAGTTACAGGGGAACCTGGAAACACCATATATTTT	CASSQVTGEPGNTIYF	NA	TRBD1	TRBV3-1/TRBV3-2	TRBJ1-3
TGTGCCAGCAGAAGAGGCCAGGGGGCTGGCTACACCTTC	CASRRGQGAGYTF	NA	TRBD1	TRBV12-3/TRBV12-4	TRBJ1-2
TGTGCCAGCTCGATGCCGGTTCCCTACGAGCAGTACTTC	CASSMPVPYEQYF	NA	NA	TRBV2	TRBJ2-7
TGTGCCACCAGCATCAGGGCGGGGTTCACAGATACGCAGTATTTT	CATSIRAGFTDTQYF	NA	NA	TRBV15	TRBJ2-3
TGCGCCAGCAATGGGGGGGGCACAGATACGCAGTATTTT	CASNGGGTDTQYF	NA	TRBD2	TRBV5-1	TRBJ2-3
TGTGCCAGCAGCTTAGGTGCCGCGACCGGGGAGCTGTTTTTT	CASSLGAATGELFF	NA	NA	TRBV7-3	TRBJ2-2
TGCGCCAGCAGCTTGGTGGCGGCTCAAATGAACACTGAAGCTTTCTTT	CASSLVAAQMNTEAFF	NA	NA	TRBV5-1	TRBJ1-1